This TCR beta chain was sequenced for a study of blood T cell repertoires in COVID-19 (dated by TCRdb to about 2020). In the study overall: Samples from collaborators originated in the United States, Italy and Spain and spanned both the acute and convalescent phases of COVID-19. The material from the prospective study consisted of cDNA or gDNA derived from T cells, B-cell-depleted T cells, or PBMCs. Subjects who had been exposed to COVID-19, were actively infected with it, or had recovered from it provided the deeply sampled blood TCRbeta repertoires that made up the dataset. The repertoires were made available in a free public database intended to serve as a resource for research on the immune response to SARS-CoV-2. The samples were drawn from two sources: the first 160 participants of the ongoing ImmuneRACE study, and fewer than 1,500 subjects contributed by 6 global collaborators. Nearly every sample came with metadata listing a de-identified subject ID, COVID-19 status, age in years and sex. Where available, HLA class I and class II types were obtained from metadata supplied by the sample provider rather than from assay-based typing. Overall results and qualifications from the work: The quantity of clinical and demographic metadata differed by source and by participant and was supplied without curation.

This clone was observed a single time. The antigen it binds to is not known. The sample holds no much larger clone one base away, and base qualities are not on file. CDR1 and CDR2, per the germline V gene, are SNHLY and FYNNEI. V ends up 5 bases short and J 1 base short, with an unmatched junction base count of 4. The cysteine opens and the phenylalanine closes a CDR3 of 15 amino acids. The kept DNA is CDR3 alone, 45 bases in frame from the first base. In Seattle, one collaborating source enrolled patients while the infection was active and tracked those patients longitudinally over the course of disease. Collaborating institutions collected whole blood in K2EDTA tubes following their own protocols. For TCRbeta analysis, collaborators shipped samples in one of three forms: frozen whole blood, isolated PBMCs, or DNA extracted from either of those sample types. TCRbeta CDR3 regions were amplified from genomic DNA by means of the immunoSEQ Assay, a bias-controlled multiplex PCR. As for how the authors treated the data: The number of nucleated cells in each sample was estimated from the amplification of reference gene primers within the assay. To quantify the absolute abundance of each unique TCRbeta CDR3 rearrangement, sequence reads were collapsed and filtered. For each sample, productive Simpson clonality was calculated as the square root of Simpson's diversity index across productive rearrangements. This is the immuneACCESS table as TCRdb keeps it, with only in-frame sequences that have V and J called. A part of the clones is gone; compared with another copy, unresolved V genes explain less than half, and the rest is unexplained. V and J calls and clone size come straight from that table; D and trimming were deduced from the DNA. The sample table holds roughly 250,000 clones, of which around 90% were seen once. The ten largest clones capture approximately 2.6% of the sample.

This receptor was obtained from a person under 35 with COVID-19, enrolled during active disease. The sequence is built from TRBV2 and TRBJ2-3; a stretch of 9 junction bases matches TRBD2. Sequenced: peripheral blood. The DNA sequence follows: TGTGCCAGCAGTTTAGCGGGAGTTCGCACAGATACGCAGTATTTT. The translation is CASSLAGVRTDTQYF.